Included here is one TCR beta chain sequence, with context. What antigen it recognizes has not been identified. One base away there is no much larger clone; base qualities are not given. The data are from a study of identical twins (dated by TCRdb to the mid-2010s). The study in broad terms: TCR alpha and beta repertoires from monozygotic twins, unrelated adults of various ages and cord blood were deep-sequenced to test whether fetal clonotypes persist. Replicate twin experiments were performed at different times using different library preparation protocols to rule out contamination. The full study reports these points: In beta out-of-frame sequences, excess twin sharing was weaker, because having fewer shared sequences lowered the signal-to-noise ratio. Because the same donors could not be followed over many years, conclusions were based on cross-sectional statistical analysis. Invariant T cells such as MAIT and iNKT could partly confound zero-insertion analyses, although diverse VJ usage argued against such confounding for most clonotypes. Recombination models systematically underestimated out-of-frame TCR alpha sharing in monozygotic twins but agreed with sharing between unrelated individuals. Fewer insertions were carried by abundant cord blood beta clonotypes, a similar but weaker trend appeared in young adult naive repertoires, and no such trend appeared in memory repertoires. Out-of-frame TCR alpha sequences shared between twins showed an excess of low generation-probability sequences compared with coincidental sharing between unrelated individuals.

The germline V gene (reference sequence) provides CDR1 DFQATT and CDR2 SNEGSKA. Relative to germline, V is missing 5 bases and J is missing 0 bases, with 18 bases of the junction outside any gene match. The CDR3, cysteine through phenylalanine, is 19 amino acids long. Only CDR3 DNA remains: 57 bases, in frame from the first base. Only healthy Caucasian donors were included. Three pairs of female monozygotic twins, all aged roughly 18 to 29 years, made up the twin cohort. Peripheral blood mononuclear cells were the source from which RNA for the TCR libraries was isolated. The library was built by means of 5' RACE. Sequencing was performed on an Illumina HiSeq 2000. A universal primer binding site was added through template switching, and the final cDNA carried a unique molecular identifier so that TCR cDNA molecules could be counted accurately. Specific primers in the conserved constant-segment region were used to synthesize first-strand cDNA for TCR alpha and beta chains. To control for contamination, every cDNA library was double barcoded, receiving both a SMART-Mk sample barcode and Illumina barcodes. TruSeq adapter sequences, together with Illumina sample barcodes, were added in two successive PCR steps. TCR alpha and beta cDNA libraries were sequenced on the Illumina HiSeq platform with custom primers. Per the original workflow: MiGEC was used to process raw reads and extract unique molecular identifiers, and MiXCR was used to find CDR3 positions. For each individual, recombination models were inferred using an EM algorithm with the repgenHMM and IGoR tools. Shared clonotypes were analyzed with the tcR package in R, and sharing was normalized by the product of cloneset sizes. Out-of-frame nonproductive sequences were analyzed to study raw recombination free of thymic and clonal selection effects. Through fastp at Q25 and MiXCR, TCRdb rebuilt clones from the public reads, retaining in-frame beta chains. Each entry merges the rows of one CDR3 protein and shows their most common DNA and genes. For this entry, the V and J calls and clone size follow TCRdb and not the study's own pipeline. The table for this sample lists some 790,000 distinct CDR3 sequences; around a sixth of them were counted only once. The ten most abundant clones make up around 14% of the sample.

These data also formed part of another study, on T cells expressing NK-cell markers. From the second report: TCR beta-chain repertoires were profiled in sorted CD3+CD56+NKG2C+, CD3+CD56+NKG2C- and CD3+CD56-NKG2C+ T-cell subsets from fewer than 10 donors. Most of the eight sequenced donors were HCMV-seropositive and one was HCMV-seronegative. To restrict sorting to alphabetaTCR-expressing T cells, an anti-gammadeltaTCR antibody was added in several experiments. In more than 5 donors, the dominant CD3+CD56+NKG2C+ clonotypes were found to rank among the top 10 CD8+ clonotypes and to make up about 1.0-8% of CD8+ T cells. Those dominant clonotypes were again the most abundant among CD3+CD56-NKG2C+ cells in a few donors, at about 25-60.1%. Whether the expanded NKG2C-expressing T cell clones were specific for HCMV antigens was left unclear. All eight donors whose samples were sequenced were randomly selected healthy volunteers, three of them men and five women. To determine HCMV serostatus, a commercial ELISA kit was used to detect HCMV-specific IgG in serum. For six donors, unsorted PBMC were also used to sequence bulk peripheral blood T-cell repertoires. Reads were demultiplexed and grouped by UMI with MIGEC, and clonotypes were assembled and quantified with MiTCR. To remove erroneous sequences, TCR cDNA sequences were retained only when supported by two or more reads. Downstream repertoire analysis used the tcR package, and clonotypes were matched across fractions by CDR3 nucleotide sequence plus V segment. VDJmatch was used to annotate antigen specificity against VDJdb, with one amino acid substitution in CDR3 permitted.

The receptor's source is a woman aged 18-29 years in good health. Sequenced material: PBMCs. The chain joins TRBV20-1 to TRBJ2-3; 9 bases in the junction line up with TRBD2. The base sequence is TGCAGTGCTTTCCTAATGATAGCGGGAGCGGGTTCTAGCACAGATACGCAGTATTTT. Its amino acids are CSAFLMIAGAGSSTDTQYF.